This T cell receptor beta chain stems from a study of cytomegalovirus exposure and HLA in healthy donors. Notes on this clone: Its matching antigen is unknown.

Notes on the study in general: Some highly shared sequence variants likely arose as a pipeline artifact.

The CDR3 has 15 amino acids. CDR1 is LNHDA, CDR2 SQIVND, per germline (reference sequence). Trimming took 6 bases from V and 2 from J, leaving 14 bases between them. Primers: 60 Vbeta forward and 13 Jbeta reverse. Original processing notes: In a later analysis, 8.5 million to 14 million of tens of millions of unique beta chains occurred in at least two donors. Sequencing used immunoSEQ multiplex PCR; TCRdb keeps in-frame clones, though not all of them. The DNA gave D and trimming, while V, J and clone size come from that table. Here the sample spans approximately 120,000 clones, approximately 87% being singletons.

The chain has TRBV19 and TRBJ1-5; no clear D gene. The source of this sequence is a man younger than 35 in good health and CMV-seropositive. The sequenced sample was PBMCs. This chain's CDR3 is CASSLSGVGNQPQHF. CDR3 bases: TGTGCCAGTAGCCTCAGCGGGGTTGGCAATCAGCCCCAGCATTTT. Full variable domain (missing parts from reference TRBV19 and TRBJ1-5): DGGITQSPKYLFRKEGQNVTLSCEQNLNHDAMYWYRQDPGQGLRLIYYSQIVNDFQKGDIAEGYSVSREKKESFPLTVTSAQKNPTAFYLCASSLSGVGNQPQHFGDGTRLSIL.